These 21 T cell receptor beta chains originate from one sample sequenced in a study of T-cell reconstitution after alpha-beta-depleted transplantation in children. A TCRbeta library incorporating unique molecular identifiers was prepared. From the PCR reads, TCRdb called clonotypes with MiXCR, one entry per CDR3 protein. The profile shows approximately 120,000 distinct CDR3 sequences, about 9.9% of them singletons. The material sequenced was PBMCs, mostly from graft donor cells, taken 180 days after TCRalphabeta/CD19-depleted stem cell transplant. The receptors come from a girl in the first two years of life who had a stem cell transplant for combined immunodeficiency, so the T cells may come from the graft donor.

This clonotype was counted only a few times. The chain is built from TRBV5-6 and TRBJ2-1, with 8 bases aligning to TRBD1. Germline CDR1 is SGHDT and CDR2 is YYEEEE. The CDR3 consists of 16 residues. V lost 0 bases and J lost 4; bases outside the gene matches: 6. The CDR3 sequence: CASSLEPGQEYNEQFF. As DNA, the CDR3 is TGTGCCAGCAGCTTGGAACCGGGACAGGAGTACAATGAGCAGTTCTTC.

This clonotype was recorded once. The chain employs TRBV5-1 and TRBJ2-1; tentatively, D is TRBD1 (5 bases). Germline-derived CDR1 and CDR2 are SGHRS and YFSETQ. The CDR3 consists of 14 residues. V was cut by 4 bases and J by 3 bases, with 11 bases left in between. The chain's CDR3 is CASSIQDNYNEQFF. In nucleotides, the CDR3 is TGCGCCAGCAGCATTCAGGACAACTACAATGAGCAGTTCTTC.

This clonotype was recorded at least ten times. The chain combines TRBV28 with TRBJ2-3, with 10 bases matching TRBD2. CDR1 and CDR2 from the germline V gene are MDHEN and SYDVKM. Trimming removed 4 bases from V and 6 bases from J; junction bases left unmatched: 4. CDR3 length: 14 amino acids. CDR3 nucleotides: TGTGCCAGCAGTTCCGGGGGACTAGCGGATACGCAGTATTTT. Encoded protein: CASSSGGLADTQYF.

This sequence joins TRBV12-3 or TRBV12-4 and TRBJ2-3; TRBD2 agrees at 8 bases. The CDR3 is 16 amino acids. J lost 1 base, V lost 3 bases, and 6 bases had no gene match. The chain's CDR3 is CASSLGLRGGTDTQYF. CDR3 coding DNA: TGTGCCAGCAGTTTGGGTTTGCGGGGGGGCACAGATACGCAGTATTTT.

The rearrangement uses TRBV10-3 and TRBJ2-3; D is uncertain. This CDR3 contains 15 residues. V lost 7 bases to trimming and J lost 1 base, with 15 bases between them. Germline V gives CDR1 ENHRY, CDR2 SYGVKD. CDR3 residues: CAINGQGGGTDTQYF. The CDR3 DNA sequence: TGTGCCATCAACGGGCAAGGCGGCGGCACAGATACGCAGTATTTT.

The chain is built from TRBV10-3 and TRBJ2-1; no clear D gene. Germline CDR1 and CDR2: ENHRY and SYGVKD. Trimming left V 2 bases short and J 0 bases short, with 8 bases between. CDR3 size: 15 residues. The CDR3 DNA is TGTGCCATCAGTGAGGGACCGAGCTCCTACAATGAGCAGTTCTTC. Translating it yields CAISEGPSSYNEQFF.

V is TRBV6-2 or TRBV6-3 and J is TRBJ1-2; perhaps TRBD1 as D (6 bases). The V gene lost 5 bases and the J gene lost 3 bases, with 13 bases spanning the gap. CDR1 is MNHEY, CDR2 SVGEGT, per germline. This CDR3 region has 14 residues. CDR3 sequence (DNA): TGTGCCAGCAGTCTGGACAGCCACCACTATGGCTACACCTTC. It specifies CASSLDSHHYGYTF.

The chain joins TRBV7-2 to TRBJ2-7; no firm D call. CDR3 length: 15 amino acids. Deletions cut 0 bases from V and 6 bases from J, with 15 bases between. Germline-derived CDR1 and CDR2 are SGHTA and FQGNSA. The CDR3 bases are TGTGCCAGCAGCTTAGCAGGTGCCTCCTACGGCGAGCAGTACTTC. Its protein is CASSLAGASYGEQYF.

The rearrangement uses TRBV7-2 and TRBJ2-7, with D maybe TRBD2 (5 bases). This CDR3 has 15 amino acids. Germline CDR1 and CDR2: SGHTA and FQGNSA. The V end lost 6 bases, the J end lost 0 bases, and 15 bases lay between the germline ends. CDR3 sequence: CASRPGLMSSYEQYF. Here the CDR3 DNA reads TGTGCCAGCAGACCTGGACTGATGAGCTCCTACGAGCAGTACTTC.

A note on this clonotype: The CDR3 end shows no conserved phenylalanine or tryptophan, and so a read error is likely. This sequence joins TRBV25-1 and TRBJ1-1; 7 bases line up with TRBD1. V was pared by 5 bases and J by 5 bases, with 14 bases of the junction left unmatched. This CDR3 comprises 16 residues. The germline gives CDR1 MGHDK, CDR2 SYGVNS. As DNA, the CDR3 is TGTGCCAGCAGTCGACAGGGCTTTAGGATGAGAACTGAAGCTTTCATT. Translating gives CASSRQGFRMRTEAFI.

In its sample, this clonotype was seen a few times. The chain recombines TRBV7-2 with TRBJ2-2; possibly TRBD1 or TRBD2 for D (5 bases each). The germline V and J ends were trimmed by 5 bases and 4 bases, with 8 bases remaining between them. The CDR3 has 13 residues. Germline loops: CDR1 SGHTA, CDR2 FQGNSA. The CDR3 reads CASSRDGTGELFF. The DNA of the CDR3 is TGTGCCAGCAGCCGGGACGGCACCGGGGAGCTGTTTTTT.

The CDR3 coding sequence is TGTGCCAGCCTGGGGACTTACGAGCAGTACTTC. Translated: CASLGTYEQYF. The chain employs TRBV28 and TRBJ2-7; D is possibly TRBD2 (6 bases). Trimming removed 8 bases from V and 4 bases from J, with 9 bases in between. CDR1 is MDHEN, CDR2 SYDVKM, per germline. The CDR3 is 11 residues long.

This clonotype was picked up many times. The junction does not match germline at one end; this may be a read error. The V call is TRBV5-1, the J call TRBJ1-1; D is unresolved. The CDR3 spans 14 residues. Germline values: CDR1 SGHRS, CDR2 YFSETQ. CDR3 in amino acids: CASRLGQENAEAFF. In nucleotides, the CDR3 is TGCGCCAGCAGACTGGGCCAGGAGAACGCTGAAGCTTTCTTT.

This clonotype has a handful of counts. J is TRBJ2-2 and V is TRBV7-3; 11 bases agree with TRBD2. In germline, CDR1 is SGHTA, CDR2 FQGTGA. With 5 bases clipped from V and 3 bases from J, the junction kept 5 bases outside the gene matches. The length of the CDR3 is 16 residues. This CDR3 is CASSILAGGDTGELFF. The DNA of the CDR3 is TGTGCCAGCAGCATCCTAGCGGGGGGCGACACCGGGGAGCTGTTTTTT.

The chain carries TRBV29-1 and TRBJ2-5; D might be TRBD1 (5 bases). The CDR3 is 14 amino acids. V lost 1 base and J 2 bases, leaving 11 bases between the germline ends. Germline CDR1 reads SQVTM; CDR2 reads ANQGSEA. The CDR3 reads CSVEVGVKQETQYF. The CDR3 DNA follows: TGCAGCGTTGAAGTAGGGGTGAAGCAAGAGACCCAGTACTTC.

This clonotype was counted a few times. The gene calls are TRBV27 and TRBJ2-7; D is possibly TRBD1 (6 bases). This CDR3 is 11 amino acids long. Germline-derived CDR1 and CDR2 are MNHEY and SMNVEV (reference sequence). V gave up 6 bases and J gave up 11 bases, with 14 bases separating them. The CDR3 reads CASSTGDTEYF. In nucleotides, the CDR3 is TGTGCCAGCAGCACCGGGGACACGGAGTACTTC.

This chain joins TRBV25-1 and TRBJ2-7, with TRBD2 as a possible D gene (6 bases). The V and J ends lost 3 bases and 0 bases respectively, with 12 bases between them. This CDR3 is 15 amino acids long. Per the germline V gene, CDR1 is MGHDK and CDR2 is SYGVNS. DNA of the CDR3: TGTGCCAGCAGTGATGGGAGGAGTAGCTCCTACGAGCAGTACTTC. Protein sequence: CASSDGRSSSYEQYF.

The chain has TRBV4-2 and TRBJ2-1; 12 nucleotides align to TRBD2. The V gene end was trimmed by 4 bases and the J gene end by 5 bases; junction bases not matched to a gene: 3. This CDR3 has 15 amino acids. The germline CDR1 and CDR2 sequences are LGHNA and YNFKEQ. CDR3: CASSPGTSGHNEQFF. The DNA of the CDR3 is TGTGCCAGCAGCCCCGGGACTAGCGGGCACAATGAGCAGTTCTTC.

This clonotype was counted between two and nine times. This chain connects TRBV20-1 to TRBJ1-2; no firm D call. Trimming stripped 3 bases from V and 8 bases from J, with 7 bases between. The CDR3 totals 10 residues. CDR1 and CDR2 from the germline V gene are DFQATT and SNEGSKA (reference sequence). CDR3 DNA: TGCAGTGCTAGGGACTTGGGCTACACCTTC. As protein: CSARDLGYTF.

This clonotype was seen more than once but under ten times. The rearrangement links TRBV5-6 to TRBJ2-7; TRBD2 aligns across 11 bases. Per the germline V gene, CDR1 is SGHDT and CDR2 is YYEEEE. V was pared by 4 bases and J by 3 bases, with 6 bases of the junction left unmatched. This CDR3 comprises 15 residues. CDR3 nucleotides: TGTGCCAGCAGCATTGGACTAGCGGGTTTCTACGAGCAGTACTTC. Translation gives CASSIGLAGFYEQYF.

This chain connects TRBV7-2 to TRBJ2-2, with 9 bases identical to TRBD2. The germline V gene encodes CDR1 SGHTA and CDR2 FQGNSA. Losses at the gene ends were 3 bases for V and 7 bases for J; bases not matched to a gene: 6. CDR3 length: 15 amino acids. CDR3 residues: CASSFIAGVGGELFF. The CDR3 coding sequence is TGTGCCAGCAGCTTTATAGCGGGAGTTGGCGGGGAGCTGTTTTTT.